The text below deals with one T cell receptor (beta chain). The antigen is not known. Using immunoSEQ multiplex PCR, the repertoire was profiled, and TCRdb retains in-frame clones only, with some absent. The top ten hold about 0.8% of the sample, which has tens of thousands of clones, approximately 91% seen once. The sample comes from a study of OX40 agonist ivuxolimab in advanced cancers. Broader study findings: Nonresponders included some who also had low normalized T-cell clonal expansion. At doses 0.1 to 3.0 mg/kg, CD4+ and CD8+ clones expanded.

The germline gives CDR1 SGHRS, CDR2 YFSETQ. V was clipped by 0 bases and J by 1 base; unmatched bases: 4. This CDR3 is built from 16 residues. The specimen comprised CD4+ or CD8+ T cells sorted from blood, sampled in a trial of the OX40 agonist ivuxolimab. This TCR was recovered from an adult with an advanced solid tumor such as melanoma, head and neck, liver or kidney cancer. The chain combines TRBV5-1 with TRBJ1-1; 9 nucleotides line up with TRBD1. CDR3 protein: CASSLVGQGGNTEAFF. The DNA of the CDR3 is TGCGCCAGCAGCTTGGTGGGACAGGGTGGGAACACTGAAGCTTTCTTT.